The clone carrying this TCR beta chain was detected only a few times. What it recognizes is unknown. Looked up from germline, CDR1 is SQVTM and CDR2 is ANQGSEA. V lost 3 bases to trimming and J lost 4 bases; unmatched junction nucleotides: 2. CDR3 length equals 12 residues. This sample is part of a study of STAT5B mutations in CD4+ large granular lymphocyte leukemia. Study-wide results and caveats: Main leukemic clonotypes were patient-specific, but roughly 25% appeared at low frequency elsewhere. 8/27 top patient clones versus 2/35 control clones were TRBV06-family.

Repertoires were generated with immunoSEQ multiplex PCR, while TCRdb's copy carries only in-frame clones and drops some. Among some 41,000 clones listed, approximately 80% were seen once. The chain combines TRBV29-1 with TRBJ1-1; TRBD1 matches 7 bases. The TCR was taken from a human donor in good health. The sequencing sample was made of CD4+ T cells from blood buffy coats. The CDR3 loop reads CSVDPGGTEAFF. The CDR3 nucleotides read TGCAGCGTTGACCCAGGGGGCACTGAAGCTTTCTTT. The variable domain in full, completed from reference TRBV29-1 and TRBJ1-1, reads SAVISQKPSRDICQRGTSLTIQCQVDSQVTMMFWYRQQPGQSLTLIATANQGSEATYESGFVIDKFPISRPNLTFSTLTVSNMSPEDSSIYLCSVDPGGTEAFFGQGTRLTVV.